Detailed here is one TCR beta chain. The germline V gene encodes CDR1 MNHEY and CDR2 SVGAGI. V lost 6 bases to trimming and J lost 4 bases, with 12 bases between them. The CDR3 has 13 amino acids. Assay used: immunoSEQ multiplex PCR; TCRdb lists only in-frame clones, some missing. Seen here are 45,000 to 55,000 clones, about 88% observed once, and the top ten hold 9.5% to 13%. These data originate in a study of T cell responses to AZD1222 COVID-19 vaccine. Here the sequenced sample was peripheral blood, taken on day 0 of AZD1222 vaccination. This TCR was recovered from an adult in good health. The chain employs TRBV6-5 and TRBJ1-2, with D maybe TRBD1 (5 bases). CDR3 sequence reads: CASRTRGTYGYTF. DNA for the CDR3: TGTGCCAGCAGAACGCGGGGGACCTATGGCTACACCTTC.